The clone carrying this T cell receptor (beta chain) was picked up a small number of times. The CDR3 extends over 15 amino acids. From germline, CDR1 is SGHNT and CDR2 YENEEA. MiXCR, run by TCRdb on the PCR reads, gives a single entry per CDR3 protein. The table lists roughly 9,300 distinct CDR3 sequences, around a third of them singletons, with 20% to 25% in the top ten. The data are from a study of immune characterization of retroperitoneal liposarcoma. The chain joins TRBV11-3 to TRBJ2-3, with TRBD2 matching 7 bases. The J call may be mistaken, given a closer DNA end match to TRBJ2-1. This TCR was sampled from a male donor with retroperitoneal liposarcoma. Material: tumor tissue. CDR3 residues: CASSLVGGSRYEQFF. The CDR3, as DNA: TGTGCCAGCAGCTTAGTCGGCGGGAGCAGGTACGAGCAGTTCTTC.